Listed below are T cell receptor beta chains from one sample, sequenced in a study of blood T cell repertoires in COVID-19. Assay used: immunoSEQ multiplex PCR; TCRdb lists only in-frame clones, some missing. This table has about 100,000 clones, roughly 85% appearing once. The sequenced material came from peripheral blood. Receptors were obtained from a woman aged 65 to 85 with active or convalescent COVID-19. Both conserved end residues are part of each CDR3. The D gene is left open where the match is weak. Not every row has a clone size; where given, it reads once, few, many or a size class.

d_gene	v_gene	j_gene	abundance	CDR3aa	CDR3nt
-	TRBV4-3	TRBJ1-2	-	CASSQRDTANYGYTF	TGCGCCAGCAGCCAACGGGACACTGCTAACTATGGCTACACCTTC
TRBD1	TRBV5-4	TRBJ2-5	-	CASSSAGTGPGVTQYF	TGTGCCAGCAGCTCAGCCGGGACAGGGCCCGGAGTGACCCAGTACTTC
TRBD2	TRBV7-2	TRBJ2-1	-	CASSLPTSGASYNEQFF	TGTGCCAGCAGCCTACCGACTAGCGGGGCTTCCTACAATGAGCAGTTCTTC
TRBD2	TRBV20-1	TRBJ2-2	-	CSASSGLGGGELFF	TGCAGTGCTAGTTCGGGACTAGGCGGCGGGGAGCTGTTTTTT
TRBD2	TRBV5-1	TRBJ2-7	-	CASSPGLVVEQYF	TGCGCCAGCAGTCCGGGACTAGTCGTCGAGCAGTACTTC
TRBD2	TRBV28	TRBJ2-5	-	CASSFMAGAKETQYF	TGTGCCAGCAGTTTTATGGCGGGAGCTAAGGAGACCCAGTACTTC
-	TRBV7-6	TRBJ2-7	-	CASSRQPPPDEQYF	TGTGCCAGCAGCAGACAGCCCCCACCGGACGAGCAGTACTTC
TRBD2	TRBV3-1/TRBV3-2	TRBJ2-1	-	CASSQVGGGRPYNEQFF	TGTGCCAGCAGCCAAGTTGGAGGCGGGAGGCCTTACAATGAGCAGTTCTTC
TRBD2	TRBV5-1	TRBJ2-7	-	CASSLGLAGGKSSYEQYF	TGCGCCAGCAGCCTCGGACTAGCGGGGGGCAAAAGCTCCTACGAGCAGTACTTC
-	TRBV30	TRBJ2-3	-	CAWSDRHGSYTDTQYF	TGTGCCTGGAGTGATAGGCACGGGAGTTACACAGATACGCAGTATTTT
TRBD1	TRBV18	TRBJ1-3	-	CASSPTGGPGNTIYF	TGTGCCAGCTCACCGACAGGGGGTCCTGGAAACACCATATATTTT
-	TRBV7-9	TRBJ1-1	few	CASSAQTEAFF	TGTGCCAGCAGCGCCCAGACAGAAGCTTTCTTT
TRBD1	TRBV28	TRBJ2-7	-	CASSLSHGTGPEQYF	TGTGCCAGCAGTCTAAGCCACGGGACAGGGCCCGAGCAGTACTTC
-	TRBV5-1	TRBJ1-3	few	CASSEGLSGNTIYF	TGCGCCAGCAGCGAGGGTCTTTCTGGAAACACCATATATTTT
TRBD2	TRBV7-8	TRBJ2-7	-	CASSTREDSYEQYF	TGTGCCAGCAGCACCCGGGAGGACTCCTACGAGCAGTACTTC
-	TRBV9	TRBJ2-3	-	CASSVEVRTSTDTQYF	TGTGCCAGCAGCGTAGAGGTGCGGACAAGCACAGATACGCAGTATTTT
TRBD1	TRBV12-3/TRBV12-4	TRBJ1-1	-	CASSPRQGEAFF	TGTGCCAGCAGCCCTCGACAGGGTGAAGCTTTCTTT
TRBD2	TRBV5-1	TRBJ2-1	once	CASSIVSGSINEQFF	TGCGCCAGCAGCATCGTTAGCGGGAGTATAAATGAGCAGTTCTTC
-	TRBV7-8	TRBJ1-1	-	CASSLAVGATFF	TGTGCCAGCAGCTTAGCGGTGGGGGCAACTTTCTTT
-	TRBV5-5	TRBJ1-1	-	CASSSSGGGNTEAFF	TGTGCCAGCAGCTCCAGTGGGGGGGGAAACACTGAAGCTTTCTTT
-	TRBV7-2	TRBJ2-1	-	CASSSRGGNEQFF	TGTGCCAGCAGCTCTAGGGGGGGCAATGAGCAGTTCTTC
-	TRBV9	TRBJ2-3	-	CASSGAAGRLAHTDTQYF	TGTGCCAGCAGCGGGGCGGCAGGGAGGTTGGCGCACACAGATACGCAGTATTTT
-	TRBV7-4	TRBJ1-2	-	CASSLVVLVCGYTF	TGTGCCAGCAGCTTAGTAGTCCTGGTTTGTGGCTACACCTTC
TRBD1	TRBV29-1	TRBJ2-2	once	CSVGGTGSNTGELFF	TGCAGCGTTGGGGGGACAGGTTCGAACACCGGGGAGCTGTTTTTT
TRBD1	TRBV3-1/TRBV3-2	TRBJ1-2	-	CASSLRDRVLYGYTF	TGTGCCAGCAGCCTGCGGGACAGGGTGCTCTATGGCTACACCTTC
TRBD2	TRBV4-3	TRBJ2-5	-	CASSQTSGVGETQYF	TGCGCCAGCAGCCAGACTAGCGGGGTGGGGGAGACCCAGTACTTC
-	TRBV7-2	TRBJ2-1	-	CASSLGGGIGSNEQFF	TGTGCCAGCAGCTTAGGCGGAGGGATAGGTAGCAATGAGCAGTTCTTC
-	TRBV6-2/TRBV6-3	TRBJ1-1	-	CASSYVLGGRENTEAFF	TGTGCCAGCAGTTACGTTTTGGGGGGGAGGGAGAACACTGAAGCTTTCTTT
-	TRBV4-1	TRBJ2-1	-	CASRPLAGEQFF	TGCGCCAGCAGACCGCTAGCAGGTGAGCAGTTCTTC
-	TRBV5-7	TRBJ1-5	-	CASSLDRASRVSNQPQHF	TGTGCCAGCAGCTTGGACAGGGCAAGCCGAGTCAGCAATCAGCCCCAGCATTTT